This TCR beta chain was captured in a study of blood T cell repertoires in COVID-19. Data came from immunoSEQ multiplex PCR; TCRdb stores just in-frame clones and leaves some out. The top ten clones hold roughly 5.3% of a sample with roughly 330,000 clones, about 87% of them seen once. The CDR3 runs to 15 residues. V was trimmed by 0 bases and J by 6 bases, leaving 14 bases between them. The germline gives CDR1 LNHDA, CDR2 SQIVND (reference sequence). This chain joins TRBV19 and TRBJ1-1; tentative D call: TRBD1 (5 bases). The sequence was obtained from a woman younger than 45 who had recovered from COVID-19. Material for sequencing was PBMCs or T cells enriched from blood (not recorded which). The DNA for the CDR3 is TGTGCCAGTAGTATAGATTACTCGACAGAATCTGAAGCTTTCTTT. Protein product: CASSIDYSTESEAFF.